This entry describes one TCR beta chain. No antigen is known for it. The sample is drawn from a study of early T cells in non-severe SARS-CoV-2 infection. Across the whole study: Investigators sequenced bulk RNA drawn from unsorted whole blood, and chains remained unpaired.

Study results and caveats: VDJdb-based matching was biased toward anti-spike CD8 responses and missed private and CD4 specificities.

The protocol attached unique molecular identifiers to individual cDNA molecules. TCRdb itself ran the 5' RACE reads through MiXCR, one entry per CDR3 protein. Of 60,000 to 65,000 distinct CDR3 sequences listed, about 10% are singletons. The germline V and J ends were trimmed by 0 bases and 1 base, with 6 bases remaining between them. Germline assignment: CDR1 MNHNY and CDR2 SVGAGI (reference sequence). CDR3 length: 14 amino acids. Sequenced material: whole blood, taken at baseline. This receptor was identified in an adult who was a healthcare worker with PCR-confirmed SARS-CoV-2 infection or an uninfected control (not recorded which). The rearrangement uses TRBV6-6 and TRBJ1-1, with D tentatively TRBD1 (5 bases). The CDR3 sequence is CASSYSTANTEAFF. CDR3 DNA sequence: TGTGCCAGCAGTTACTCGACAGCGAACACTGAAGCTTTCTTT.